This paragraph covers one TCR beta chain sequence. Its antigen is as yet unknown. Germline V gene data show CDR1 as LNHDA and CDR2 as SQIVND (reference sequence). V lost 6 bases to trimming and J lost 1 base, with 10 bases between them. The CDR3 totals 14 residues. These data are taken from a study of cytomegalovirus exposure and HLA in healthy donors. Overall study results and limits: A later analysis appeared to link common viral pathogens to several of the most significant clusters.

Primers for the PCR totalled 60 Vbeta and 13 Jbeta. Assay used: immunoSEQ multiplex PCR; TCRdb lists only in-frame clones, some missing. Here the sample spans about 94,000 clones, 70% to 85% being singletons. The specimen was PBMCs. The sequence was obtained from a human donor in good health. The rearrangement uses TRBV19 and TRBJ1-5; D is undetermined. The DNA of the CDR3 is TGTGCCAGTAGGAGGGATAGGAGCAATCAGCCCCAGCATTTT. Its translation: CASRRDRSNQPQHF. Drawing the rest from reference TRBV19 and TRBJ1-5, the complete variable domain is DGGITQSPKYLFRKEGQNVTLSCEQNLNHDAMYWYRQDPGQGLRLIYYSQIVNDFQKGDIAEGYSVSREKKESFPLTVTSAQKNPTAFYLCASRRDRSNQPQHFGDGTRLSIL.